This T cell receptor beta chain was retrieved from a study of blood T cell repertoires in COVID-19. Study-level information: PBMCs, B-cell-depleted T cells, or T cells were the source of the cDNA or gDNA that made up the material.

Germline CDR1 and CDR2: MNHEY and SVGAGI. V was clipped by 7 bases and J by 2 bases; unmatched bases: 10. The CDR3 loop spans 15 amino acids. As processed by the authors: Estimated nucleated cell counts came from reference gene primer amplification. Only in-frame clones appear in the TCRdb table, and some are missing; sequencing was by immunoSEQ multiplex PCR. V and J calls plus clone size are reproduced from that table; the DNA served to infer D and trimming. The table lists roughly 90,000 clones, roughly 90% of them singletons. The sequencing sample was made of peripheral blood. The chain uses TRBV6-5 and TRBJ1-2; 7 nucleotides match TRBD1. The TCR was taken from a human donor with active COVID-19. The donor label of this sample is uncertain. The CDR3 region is CASTRTMTGNYGYTF. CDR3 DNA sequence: TGTGCCAGCACCAGAACTATGACAGGGAACTATGGCTACACCTTC.